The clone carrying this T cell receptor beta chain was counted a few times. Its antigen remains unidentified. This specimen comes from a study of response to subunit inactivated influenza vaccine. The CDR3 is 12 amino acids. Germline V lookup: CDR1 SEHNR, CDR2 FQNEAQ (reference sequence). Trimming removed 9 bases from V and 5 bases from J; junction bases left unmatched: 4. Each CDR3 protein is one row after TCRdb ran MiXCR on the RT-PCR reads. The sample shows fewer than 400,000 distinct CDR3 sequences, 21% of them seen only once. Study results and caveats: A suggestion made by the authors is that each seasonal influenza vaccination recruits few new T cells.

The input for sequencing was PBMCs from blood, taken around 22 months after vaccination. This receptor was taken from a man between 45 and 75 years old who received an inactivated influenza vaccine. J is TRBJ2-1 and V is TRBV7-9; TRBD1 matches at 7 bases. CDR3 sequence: CASDRVNNEQFF. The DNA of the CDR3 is TGTGCCAGTGACAGGGTTAACAATGAGCAGTTCTTC.